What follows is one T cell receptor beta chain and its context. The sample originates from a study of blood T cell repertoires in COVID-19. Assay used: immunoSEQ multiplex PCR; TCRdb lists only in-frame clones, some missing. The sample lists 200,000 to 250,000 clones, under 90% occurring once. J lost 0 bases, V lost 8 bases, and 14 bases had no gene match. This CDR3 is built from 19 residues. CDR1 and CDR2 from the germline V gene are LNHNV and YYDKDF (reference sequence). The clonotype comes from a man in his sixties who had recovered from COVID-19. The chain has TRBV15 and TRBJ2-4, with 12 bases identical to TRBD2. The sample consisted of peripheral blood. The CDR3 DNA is TGTGCCACCGAGTTCCGTCTAGCGGGGGGGTCACTAGCCAAAAACATTCAGTACTTC. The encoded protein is CATEFRLAGGSLAKNIQYF.